These 24 T cell receptor beta chains were all obtained from the same sample, sequenced in a study of cytomegalovirus exposure and HLA in healthy donors. PCR employed 60 Vbeta and 13 Jbeta primers. Using immunoSEQ multiplex PCR, the repertoire was profiled, and TCRdb retains in-frame clones only, with some absent. The sample lists some 130,000 clones, 76% occurring once. The sample consisted of PBMCs. The receptors derive from a man aged 35 to 55 in good health and CMV-seronegative.

The J gene is TRBJ1-2, the V gene TRBV6-5; a possible D gene is TRBD1 (5 bases). Trimming took 0 bases from V and 7 from J, leaving 15 bases between them. The CDR3 runs to 15 residues. Germline loops: CDR1 MNHEY, CDR2 SVGAGI. For the CDR3, the DNA is TGTGCCAGCAGTTACTCGATTGTGGGGGGGGGTGGCTACACCTTC. Amino acid sequence: CASSYSIVGGGGYTF.

The genes are TRBV2 and TRBJ2-3, with 11 bases aligning to TRBD2. The CDR3 extends over 15 amino acids. V lost 8 bases to trimming and J lost 8 bases; unmatched junction nucleotides: 12. Germline V gives CDR1 SNHLY, CDR2 FYNNEI. In DNA, the CDR3 is TGTGCCAGCCCGAGGGGTAGCGGGGGGGCTGGTACGCAGTATTTT. Its protein product is CASPRGSGGAGTQYF. Full variable domain (rest looked up from reference TRBV2 and TRBJ2-3): EPEVTQTPSHQVTQMGQEVILRCVPISNHLYFYWYRQILGQKVEFLVSFYNNEISEKSEIFDDQFSVERPDGSNFTLKIRSTKLEDSAMYFCASPRGSGGAGTQYFGPGTRLTVL.

This clone was observed a few times. The chain carries TRBV18 and TRBJ2-3; D is possibly TRBD2 (6 bases). The germline CDR1 and CDR2 sequences are KGHSH and LQKENI. The CDR3 extends over 16 amino acids. Trimming took off 0 bases at V and 3 bases at J, with 13 bases between the two ends. The CDR3 sequence: CASSPPYGSDTDTQYF. Here the CDR3 DNA reads TGTGCCAGCTCACCACCGTACGGGAGCGATACAGATACGCAGTATTTT.

The chain is built from TRBV7-2 and TRBJ2-7; TRBD2 matches at 8 bases. This CDR3 is 15 amino acids long. V lost 1 base and J lost 3; bases outside the gene matches: 5. The germline V gene encodes CDR1 SGHTA and CDR2 FQGNSA. CDR3 sequence: CASSLGTSRNYEQYF. CDR3 bases: TGTGCCAGCAGCTTAGGGACTAGCCGTAACTACGAGCAGTACTTC.

CDR3 DNA sequence: TGTGCCAGCAGTTTACCCCCAGCGACAGGGGACGAGCAGTACTTC. This sequence encodes CASSLPPATGDEQYF. The rearrangement joins TRBV28 to TRBJ2-7; 8 bases line up with TRBD1. J lost 5 bases, V lost 2 bases, and 8 bases had no gene match. The CDR3 is made up of 15 amino acids. Germline V gene sequence: CDR1 MDHEN, CDR2 SYDVKM.

This chain uses TRBV4-3 with TRBJ2-7, with 7 bases aligning to TRBD1. The V and J ends lost 1 base and 3 bases, in that order; junction bases with no gene match: 3. The germline gives CDR1 LGHNA, CDR2 YSLEER. The CDR3 is 14 amino acids. CDR3 in DNA: TGCGCCAGCAGCCAAGGGGCAGGGGGCTACGAGCAGTACTTC. Its protein product is CASSQGAGGYEQYF.

The chain is built from TRBV4-2 and TRBJ1-2, with unresolved D. The CDR3 covers 12 residues. Between the trimmed V and J ends, which lost 0 bases and 8 bases, there was a span of 7 bases. Germline V gene sequence: CDR1 LGHNA, CDR2 YNFKEQ. The CDR3 sequence: CASSQDLVGYTF. The CDR3, as DNA: TGTGCCAGCAGCCAAGATCTTGTCGGCTACACCTTC.

Only a few counts were recorded for this clone. This chain links TRBV5-1 with TRBJ1-2, with TRBD1 matching over 8 bases. CDR1 SGHRS and CDR2 YFSETQ come from the germline V gene. J gave up 8 bases and V 4 bases, and 10 bases lay outside the gene matches. This CDR3 spans 14 amino acids. CDR3 region: CASSPSTGERGYTF. The CDR3 DNA reads as TGCGCCAGCAGCCCGTCGACAGGGGAAAGGGGCTACACCTTC.

V usage is TRBV7-2 and J usage is TRBJ1-5; perhaps TRBD1 as D (6 bases). V was clipped by 4 bases and J by 11 bases, with 15 bases between them. CDR1 and CDR2 (germline): SGHTA, FQGNSA. CDR3 length equals 13 residues. The CDR3 DNA reads as TGTGCCAGCAGCTCACGTGCCGAGGGGGCCCAGCATTTT. This translates into CASSSRAEGAQHF.

The rearrangement links TRBV30 to TRBJ1-1, with D possibly matching TRBD1 (6 bases). This CDR3 contains 12 residues. Germline-derived CDR1 and CDR2 are GTSNPN and SVGIG (reference sequence). Trimming shortened V by 5 bases and J by 1 base, and 8 bases separated the two germline ends. CDR3 in DNA: TGTGCCTGGGGACAGACGAACACTGAAGCTTTCTTT. Protein product: CAWGQTNTEAFF.

This clone has just a few counts. The V call is TRBV6-1, the J call TRBJ2-7, with 8 nucleotides matching TRBD1. The CDR3 is 14 residues long. V lost 7 bases and J lost 6; bases outside the gene matches: 11. Looked up from germline, CDR1 is MNHNS and CDR2 is SASEGT. The CDR3 region is CASKTGQVGSEQYF. The CDR3 nucleotides are TGTGCCAGCAAAACGGGACAGGTAGGATCCGAGCAGTACTTC.

CDR3 loop: CAISVAGNTEAFF. The CDR3 coding sequence is TGTGCCATCAGTGTAGCGGGGAACACTGAAGCTTTCTTT. This sequence joins TRBV10-3 and TRBJ1-1; no firm D call. The CDR3 totals 13 residues. Per germline, CDR1 ENHRY and CDR2 SYGVKD. The germline V and J ends were trimmed by 4 bases and 1 base, with 7 bases remaining between them.

The chain recombines TRBV5-1 with TRBJ1-3, with 9 nucleotides matching TRBD1. The ends lost 2 bases at V and 6 bases at J; junction bases unmatched: 12. CDR3 size: 17 residues. Germline V CDR1 and CDR2: SGHRS, YFSETQ. CDR3 DNA: TGCGCCAGCAGCTTTTCCGGGACAGGGAGGCTAGAAAACACCATATATTTT. It codes for CASSFSGTGRLENTIYF.

The chain has TRBV11-3 and TRBJ2-1; 8 bases line up with TRBD1. The germline CDR1 and CDR2 sequences are SGHNT and YENEEA. This CDR3 region has 16 residues. V shed 4 bases and J 2 bases; nucleotides not matched to a gene: 7. CDR3 coding DNA: TGTGCCAGCAGCTCCGGACAGGGCGGCACCTACAATGAGCAGTTCTTC. Protein: CASSSGQGGTYNEQFF. The full variable domain, rest sourced from reference TRBV11-3 and TRBJ2-1, is EAGVVQSPRYKIIEKKQPVAFWCNPISGHNTLYWYLQNLGQGPELLIRYENEEAVDDSQLPKDRFSAERLKGVDSTLKIQPAELGDSAVYLCASSSGQGGTYNEQFFGPGTRLTVL.

The gene calls are TRBV10-3 and TRBJ2-7; D is possibly TRBD1 (7 bases). Trimming removed 6 bases at V and 5 bases at J, with 20 bases between. The CDR3 totals 15 residues. CDR1 is ENHRY, CDR2 SYGVKD, per germline. The CDR3 sequence: CAIRGNPDRRDEQYF. The CDR3 DNA reads TGTGCCATCAGGGGAAACCCGGACAGGAGGGACGAGCAGTACTTC.

A few counts support this clone. The chain uses TRBV9 and TRBJ2-7; D is possibly TRBD1 (5 bases). Germline V lookup: CDR1 SGDLS, CDR2 YYNGEE. This CDR3 has 15 amino acids. Trimming took off 4 bases at V and 5 bases at J, with 19 bases between the two ends. The CDR3 spells CASSPPQGIRNEQYF. The CDR3 DNA sequence: TGTGCCAGCAGCCCGCCCCAGGGAATAAGGAACGAGCAGTACTTC. The variable domain in full, completed from reference TRBV9 and TRBJ2-7, reads DSGVTQTPKHLITATGQRVTLRCSPRSGDLSVYWYQQSLDQGLQFLIQYYNGEERAKGNILERFSAQQFPDLHSELNLSSLELGDSALYFCASSPPQGIRNEQYFGPGTRLTVT.

The V gene is TRBV29-1, the J gene TRBJ1-2, with 8 bases matching TRBD1. Trimming removed 3 bases from V and 4 bases from J; junction bases left unmatched: 13. Germline loops: CDR1 SQVTM, CDR2 ANQGSEA. The CDR3 loop spans 16 amino acids. The CDR3 region is CSVDNQGAPTLYGYTF. DNA of the CDR3: TGCAGCGTTGATAATCAGGGGGCGCCGACCCTCTATGGCTACACCTTC.

This chain links TRBV7-3 with TRBJ1-1, with TRBD1 as a possible D gene (5 bases). In germline, CDR1 is SGHTA, CDR2 FQGTGA. V lost 7 bases to trimming and J lost 1 base, with 10 bases between them. There are 13 residues in the CDR3. The CDR3 bases are TGTGCCAGCAAGTCAGACAGGAACACTGAAGCTTTCTTT. Translation: CASKSDRNTEAFF. The full variable domain, its missing parts supplied by reference TRBV7-3 and TRBJ1-1, is GAGVSQTPSNKVTEKGKYVELRCDPISGHTALYWYRQSLGQGPEFLIYFQGTGAADDSGLPNDRFFAVRPEGSVSTLKIQRTERGDSAVYLCASKSDRNTEAFFGQGTRLTVV.

This sequence joins TRBV7-8 and TRBJ2-1, with TRBD1 matching over 7 bases. The CDR3 extends over 16 amino acids. The J segment lost 5 bases and the V segment lost 5 bases, leaving 12 bases of the junction unmatched. Per the germline V gene, CDR1 is SGHVS and CDR2 is FQNEAQ. For the CDR3, the DNA is TGTGCCAGCAGCACTAGACAGGGCCTGCCCAACAATGAGCAGTTCTTC. The encoded protein is CASSTRQGLPNNEQFF. The variable domain in full, completed from reference TRBV7-8 and TRBJ2-1, reads GAGVSQSPRYKVAKRGQDVALRCDPISGHVSLFWYQQALGQGPEFLTYFQNEAQLDKSGLPSDRFFAERPEGSVSTLKIQRTQQEDSAVYLCASSTRQGLPNNEQFFGPGTRLTVL.

About this clone: Other DNA sequences in this specimen translate into the identical CDR3. J is TRBJ2-2 and V is TRBV6-5; perhaps TRBD1 as D (5 bases). The CDR3 has 14 residues. Looked up from germline, CDR1 is MNHEY and CDR2 is SVGAGI. Trimming removed 0 bases at V and 4 bases at J, with 6 bases between. The CDR3 DNA sequence: TGTGCCAGCAGTTACTCAAGGGGCACCGGGGAGCTGTTTTTT. Protein: CASSYSRGTGELFF.

J is TRBJ2-7 and V is TRBV14; weak D call: TRBD2 (7 bases). Trimming removed 1 base from V and 3 bases from J, with 19 bases in between. The CDR3 sequence is 17 residues long. CDR1 is SGHDN, CDR2 FVKESK, per germline. The DNA of the CDR3 is TGTGCCAGCAGCCAAGGGGTTTTGAGGGGGGGCTTCTACGAGCAGTACTTC. Its translation is CASSQGVLRGGFYEQYF. The whole variable domain, filled in from reference TRBV14 and TRBJ2-7, reads EAGVTQFPSHSVIEKGQTVTLRCDPISGHDNLYWYRRVMGKEIKFLLHFVKESKQDESGMPNNRFLAERTGGTYSTLKVQPAELEDSGVYFCASSQGVLRGGFYEQYFGPGTRLTVT.

The CDR3 region is CASSAYRGPYSGANVLTF. The DNA for the CDR3 is TGTGCCAGCAGTGCCTACAGGGGGCCCTACTCTGGGGCCAACGTCCTGACTTTC. The V and J genes are TRBV6-1 and TRBJ2-6; 9 bases align to TRBD1. The germline V gene has CDR1 MNHNS and CDR2 SASEGT. The CDR3 is 18 amino acids. Trimming cost V 4 bases and J 0 bases; bases outside gene matches: 7.

CDR3 amino acids: CASGLAGGLEQFF. CDR3 coding DNA: TGTGCCAGCGGACTAGCGGGGGGTCTTGAGCAGTTCTTC. The gene calls are TRBV6-5 and TRBJ2-1; 14 bases line up with TRBD2. The CDR3 loop spans 13 amino acids. V was pared by 8 bases and J by 9 bases, with 3 bases of the junction left unmatched. Germline-derived CDR1 and CDR2 are MNHEY and SVGAGI.

This sequence joins TRBV11-3 and TRBJ1-4, with 10 nucleotides matching TRBD1. The CDR3 totals 15 residues. J was trimmed by 8 bases and V by 5 bases; bases with no gene match: 8. Looked up from germline, CDR1 is SGHNT and CDR2 is YENEEA. DNA of the CDR3: TGTGCCAGCAGCCTAAGGGACAGGGGAGGCGAAAAACTGTTTTTT. This gives the protein CASSLRDRGGEKLFF.